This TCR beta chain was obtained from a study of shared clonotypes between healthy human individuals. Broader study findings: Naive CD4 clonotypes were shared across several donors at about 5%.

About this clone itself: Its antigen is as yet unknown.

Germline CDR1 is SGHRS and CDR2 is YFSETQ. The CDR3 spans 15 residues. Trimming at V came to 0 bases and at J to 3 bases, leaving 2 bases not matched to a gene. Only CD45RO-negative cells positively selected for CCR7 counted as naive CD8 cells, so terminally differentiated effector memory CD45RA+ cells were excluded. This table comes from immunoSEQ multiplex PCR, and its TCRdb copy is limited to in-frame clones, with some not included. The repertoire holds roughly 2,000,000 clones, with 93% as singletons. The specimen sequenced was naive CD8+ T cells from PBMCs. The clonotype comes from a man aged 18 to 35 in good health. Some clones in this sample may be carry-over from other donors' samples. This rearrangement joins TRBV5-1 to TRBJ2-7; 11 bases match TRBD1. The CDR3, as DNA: TGCGCCAGCAGCTTGGGGACAGGGGGCTTCTACGAGCAGTACTTC. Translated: CASSLGTGGFYEQYF.